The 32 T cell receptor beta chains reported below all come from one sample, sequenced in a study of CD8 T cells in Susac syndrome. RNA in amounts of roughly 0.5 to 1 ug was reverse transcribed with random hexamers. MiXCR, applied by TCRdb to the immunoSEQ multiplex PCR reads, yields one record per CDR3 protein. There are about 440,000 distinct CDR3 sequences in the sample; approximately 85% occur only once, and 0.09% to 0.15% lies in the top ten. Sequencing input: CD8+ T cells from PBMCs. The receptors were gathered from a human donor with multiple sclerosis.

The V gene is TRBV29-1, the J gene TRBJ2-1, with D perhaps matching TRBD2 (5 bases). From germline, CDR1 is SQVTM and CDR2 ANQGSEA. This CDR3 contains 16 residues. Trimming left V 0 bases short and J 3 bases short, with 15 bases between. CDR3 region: CSVEDIVGSIYNEQFF. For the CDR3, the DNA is TGCAGCGTTGAAGATATCGTAGGGAGCATCTACAATGAGCAGTTCTTC.

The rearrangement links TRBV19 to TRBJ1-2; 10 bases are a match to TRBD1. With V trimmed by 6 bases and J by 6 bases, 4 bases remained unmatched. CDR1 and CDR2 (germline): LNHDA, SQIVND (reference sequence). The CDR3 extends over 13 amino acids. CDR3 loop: CASSWTGGDGYTF. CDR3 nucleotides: TGTGCCAGTAGCTGGACAGGGGGTGATGGCTACACCTTC.

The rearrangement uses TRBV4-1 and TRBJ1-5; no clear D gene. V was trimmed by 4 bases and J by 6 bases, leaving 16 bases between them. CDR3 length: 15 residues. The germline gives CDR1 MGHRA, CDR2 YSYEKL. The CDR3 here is CASSPSTGSPQPQHF. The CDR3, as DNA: TGCGCCAGCAGCCCATCCACGGGGAGTCCTCAGCCCCAGCATTTT.

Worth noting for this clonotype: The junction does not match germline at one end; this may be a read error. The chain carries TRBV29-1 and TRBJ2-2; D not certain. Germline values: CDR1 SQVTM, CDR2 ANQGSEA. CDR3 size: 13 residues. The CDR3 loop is CSVQDKNTGELFF. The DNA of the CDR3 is TGCAGCGTTCAAGACAAGAACACCGGGGAGCTGTTTTTT.

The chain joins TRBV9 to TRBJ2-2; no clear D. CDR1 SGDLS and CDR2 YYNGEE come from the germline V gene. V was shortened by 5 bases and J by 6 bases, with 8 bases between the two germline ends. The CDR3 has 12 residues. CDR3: CASRTSAGELFF. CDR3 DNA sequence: TGTGCCAGCAGAACCTCGGCCGGGGAGCTGTTTTTT.

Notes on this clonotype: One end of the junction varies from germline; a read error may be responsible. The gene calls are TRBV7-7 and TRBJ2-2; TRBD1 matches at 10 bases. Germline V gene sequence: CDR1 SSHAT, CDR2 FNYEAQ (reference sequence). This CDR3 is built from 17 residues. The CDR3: CASSSAGQGGSTGELFF. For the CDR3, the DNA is TGTGCTAGCAGCTCAGCCGGACAGGGGGGTAGCACCGGGGAGCTGTTTTTT.

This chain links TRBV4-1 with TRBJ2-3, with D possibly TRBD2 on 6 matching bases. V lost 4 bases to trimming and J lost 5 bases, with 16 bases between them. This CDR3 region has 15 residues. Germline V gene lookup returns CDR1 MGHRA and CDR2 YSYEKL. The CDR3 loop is CASSPITPGVDTQYF. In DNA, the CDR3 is TGCGCCAGCAGCCCTATAACACCGGGGGTAGATACGCAGTATTTT.

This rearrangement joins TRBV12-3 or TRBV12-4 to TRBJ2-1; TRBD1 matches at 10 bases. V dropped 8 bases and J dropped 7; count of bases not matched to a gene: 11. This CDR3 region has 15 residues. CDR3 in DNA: TGTGCCAGCTATTCCGGGACAGGGGCTGGGAATGAGCAGTTCTTC. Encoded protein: CASYSGTGAGNEQFF.

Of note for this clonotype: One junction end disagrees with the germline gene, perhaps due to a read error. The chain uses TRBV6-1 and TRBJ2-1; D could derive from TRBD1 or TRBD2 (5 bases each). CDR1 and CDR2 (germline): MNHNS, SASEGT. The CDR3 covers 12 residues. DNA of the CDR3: TGTGCCAGCAGTGATCGGGGCGCCGAGCCGATCTTC. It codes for CASSDRGAEPIF.

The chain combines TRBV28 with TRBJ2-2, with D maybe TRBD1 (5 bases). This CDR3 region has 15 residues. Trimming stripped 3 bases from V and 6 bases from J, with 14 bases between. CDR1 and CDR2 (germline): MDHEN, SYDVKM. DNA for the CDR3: TGTGCCAGCAGTTTTAATACAGGTTGGCCCGGGGAGCTGTTTTTT. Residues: CASSFNTGWPGELFF.

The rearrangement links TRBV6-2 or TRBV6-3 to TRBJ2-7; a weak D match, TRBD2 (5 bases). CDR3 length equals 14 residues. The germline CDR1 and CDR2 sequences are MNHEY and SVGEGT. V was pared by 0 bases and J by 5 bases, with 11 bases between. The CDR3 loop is CASSYSGIFDEQYF. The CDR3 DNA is TGTGCCAGCAGTTACTCCGGGATCTTTGACGAGCAGTACTTC.

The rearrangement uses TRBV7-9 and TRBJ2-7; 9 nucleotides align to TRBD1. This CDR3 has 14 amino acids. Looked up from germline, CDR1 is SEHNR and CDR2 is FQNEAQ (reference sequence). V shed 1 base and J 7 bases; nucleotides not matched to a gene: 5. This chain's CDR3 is CASSLEDRGWEQYF. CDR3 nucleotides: TGTGCCAGCAGCTTAGAGGACAGGGGTTGGGAGCAGTACTTC.

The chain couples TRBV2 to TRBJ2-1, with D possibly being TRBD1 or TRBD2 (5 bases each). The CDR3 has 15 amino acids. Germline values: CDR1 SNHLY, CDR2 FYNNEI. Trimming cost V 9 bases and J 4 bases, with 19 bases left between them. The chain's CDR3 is CASTSRDRPYNEQFF. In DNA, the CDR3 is TGTGCCAGTACGAGTAGGGACCGGCCTTACAATGAGCAGTTCTTC.

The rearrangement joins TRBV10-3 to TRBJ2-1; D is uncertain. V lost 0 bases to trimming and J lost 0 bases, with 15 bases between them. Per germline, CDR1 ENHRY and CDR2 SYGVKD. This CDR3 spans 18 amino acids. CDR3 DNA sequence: TGTGCCATCAGTGAGTCCGGCAGTCCCAGGAGCTCCTACAATGAGCAGTTCTTC. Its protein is CAISESGSPRSSYNEQFF.

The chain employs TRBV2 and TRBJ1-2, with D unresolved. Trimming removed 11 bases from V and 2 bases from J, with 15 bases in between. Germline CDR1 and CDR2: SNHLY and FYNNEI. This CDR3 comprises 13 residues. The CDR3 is CAGLADGNYGYTF. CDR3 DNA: TGTGCCGGACTCGCGGACGGAAACTATGGCTACACCTTC.

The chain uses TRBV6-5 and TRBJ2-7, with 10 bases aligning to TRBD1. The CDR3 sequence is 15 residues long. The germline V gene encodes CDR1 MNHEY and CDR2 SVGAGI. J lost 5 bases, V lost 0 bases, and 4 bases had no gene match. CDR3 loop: CASSYSETGGDEQYF. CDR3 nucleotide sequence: TGTGCCAGCAGTTACTCGGAGACAGGGGGCGACGAGCAGTACTTC.

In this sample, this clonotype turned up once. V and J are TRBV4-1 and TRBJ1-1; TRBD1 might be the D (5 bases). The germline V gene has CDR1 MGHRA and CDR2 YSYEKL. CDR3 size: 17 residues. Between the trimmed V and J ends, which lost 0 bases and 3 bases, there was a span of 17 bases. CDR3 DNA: TGCGCCAGCAGCCAAGATTATGGGGGGGAGAGGGACACTGAAGCTTTCTTT. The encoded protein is CASSQDYGGERDTEAFF.

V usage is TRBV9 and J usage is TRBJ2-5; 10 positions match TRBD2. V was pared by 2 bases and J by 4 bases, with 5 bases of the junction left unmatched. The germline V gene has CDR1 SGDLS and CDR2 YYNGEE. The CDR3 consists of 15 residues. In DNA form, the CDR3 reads TGTGCCAGCAGCGTGACTAGCGGGTTCCGAGAGACCCAGTACTTC. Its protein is CASSVTSGFRETQYF.

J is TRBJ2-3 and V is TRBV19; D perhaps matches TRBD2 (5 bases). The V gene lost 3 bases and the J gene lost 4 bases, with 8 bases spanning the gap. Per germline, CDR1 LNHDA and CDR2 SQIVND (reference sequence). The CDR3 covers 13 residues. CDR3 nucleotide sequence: TGTGCCAGTAGTATGGTGGGAGCAGATACGCAGTATTTT. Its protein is CASSMVGADTQYF. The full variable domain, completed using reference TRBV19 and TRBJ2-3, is DGGITQSPKYLFRKEGQNVTLSCEQNLNHDAMYWYRQDPGQGLRLIYYSQIVNDFQKGDIAEGYSVSREKKESFPLTVTSAQKNPTAFYLCASSMVGADTQYFGPGTRLTVL.

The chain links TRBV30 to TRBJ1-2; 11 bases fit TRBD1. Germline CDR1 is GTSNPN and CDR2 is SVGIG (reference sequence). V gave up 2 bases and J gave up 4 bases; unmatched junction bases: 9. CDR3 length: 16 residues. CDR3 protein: CAWSSGAGQGGYGYTF. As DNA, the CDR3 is TGTGCCTGGAGTTCCGGGGCGGGACAGGGGGGCTATGGCTACACCTTC.

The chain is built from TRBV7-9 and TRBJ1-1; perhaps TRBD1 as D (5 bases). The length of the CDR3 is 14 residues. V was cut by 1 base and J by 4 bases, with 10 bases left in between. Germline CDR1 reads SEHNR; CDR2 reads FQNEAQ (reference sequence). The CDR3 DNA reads TGTGCCAGCAGCTTAGTCCCTCAGGGCACTGAAGCTTTCTTT. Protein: CASSLVPQGTEAFF.

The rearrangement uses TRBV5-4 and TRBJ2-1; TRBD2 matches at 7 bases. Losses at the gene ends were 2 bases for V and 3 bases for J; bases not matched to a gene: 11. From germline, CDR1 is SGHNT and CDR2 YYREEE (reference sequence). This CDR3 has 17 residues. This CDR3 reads CASSLSIRLADYNEQFF. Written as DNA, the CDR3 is TGTGCCAGCAGCTTAAGTATCCGGCTAGCGGACTACAATGAGCAGTTCTTC.

CDR3 DNA sequence: TGTGCCAGCAGTCTGACAGGGGACTTGAACACTGAAGCTTTCTTT. Translated: CASSLTGDLNTEAFF. The genes are TRBV6-2 or TRBV6-3 and TRBJ1-1, with TRBD1 matching 8 bases. The CDR3 sequence is 15 residues long. V was clipped by 5 bases and J by 0 bases; unmatched bases: 5. Germline assignment: CDR1 MNHEY and CDR2 SVGEGT.

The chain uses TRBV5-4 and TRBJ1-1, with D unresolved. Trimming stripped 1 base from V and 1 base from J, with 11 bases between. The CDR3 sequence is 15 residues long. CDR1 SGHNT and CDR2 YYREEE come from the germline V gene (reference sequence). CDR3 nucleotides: TGTGCCAGCAGCTTGCGGGGAGAAGGGAACACTGAAGCTTTCTTT. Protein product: CASSLRGEGNTEAFF. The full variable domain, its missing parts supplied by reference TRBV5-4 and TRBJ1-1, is ETGVTQSPTHLIKTRGQQVTLRCSSQSGHNTVSWYQQALGQGPQFIFQYYREEENGRGNFPPRFSGLQFPNYSSELNVNALELDDSALYLCASSLRGEGNTEAFFGQGTRLTVV.

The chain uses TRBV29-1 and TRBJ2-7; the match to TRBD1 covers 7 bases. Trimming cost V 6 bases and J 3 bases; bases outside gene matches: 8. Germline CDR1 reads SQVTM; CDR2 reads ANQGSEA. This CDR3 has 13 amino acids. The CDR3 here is CSVTKGAYYEQYF. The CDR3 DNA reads TGCAGCGTCACCAAGGGGGCCTACTACGAGCAGTACTTC.

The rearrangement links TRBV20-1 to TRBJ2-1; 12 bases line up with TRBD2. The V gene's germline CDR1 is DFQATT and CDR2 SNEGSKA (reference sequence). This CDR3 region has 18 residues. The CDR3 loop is CSAEGLAGPAPSYNEQFF. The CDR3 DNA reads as TGCAGCGCAGAGGGACTAGCGGGTCCTGCACCATCCTACAATGAGCAGTTCTTC.

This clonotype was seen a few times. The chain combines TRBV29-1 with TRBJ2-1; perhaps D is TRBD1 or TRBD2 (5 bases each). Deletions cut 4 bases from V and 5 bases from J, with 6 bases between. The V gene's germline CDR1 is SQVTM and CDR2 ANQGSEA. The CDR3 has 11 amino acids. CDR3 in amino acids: CSVVGDNEQFF. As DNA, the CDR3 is TGCAGCGTTGTGGGGGACAATGAGCAGTTCTTC.

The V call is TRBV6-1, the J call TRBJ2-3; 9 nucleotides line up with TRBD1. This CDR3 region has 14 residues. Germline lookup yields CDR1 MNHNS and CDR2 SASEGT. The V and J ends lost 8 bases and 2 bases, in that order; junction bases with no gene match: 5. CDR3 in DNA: TGTGCCAGCCCTGGGACAGGGCCCACAGATACGCAGTATTTT. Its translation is CASPGTGPTDTQYF.

As DNA, the CDR3 is TGTGCCAGCAGCCACTTTACAGATCACTCTGGGGCCAACGTCCTGACTTTC. This codes for CASSHFTDHSGANVLTF. The genes are TRBV3-1 and TRBJ2-6; D unclear. V gave up 3 bases and J gave up 0 bases, with 12 bases separating them. CDR1 and CDR2 from the germline V gene are LGHDT and YNNKEL (reference sequence). This CDR3 region has 17 residues.

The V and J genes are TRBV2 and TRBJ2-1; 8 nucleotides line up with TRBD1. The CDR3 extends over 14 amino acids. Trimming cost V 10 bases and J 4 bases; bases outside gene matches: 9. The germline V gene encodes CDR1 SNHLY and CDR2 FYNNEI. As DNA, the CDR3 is TGTGCCACCAACCGATGGACAGGGTACAATGAGCAGTTCTTC. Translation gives CATNRWTGYNEQFF.

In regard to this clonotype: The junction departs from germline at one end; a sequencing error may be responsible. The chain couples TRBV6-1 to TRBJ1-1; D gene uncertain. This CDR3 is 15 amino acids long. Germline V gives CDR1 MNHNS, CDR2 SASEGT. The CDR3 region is CTSSEPAGMNTEAFF. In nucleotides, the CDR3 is TGTACCAGCAGTGAACCGGCGGGCATGAACACTGAAGCTTTCTTT.

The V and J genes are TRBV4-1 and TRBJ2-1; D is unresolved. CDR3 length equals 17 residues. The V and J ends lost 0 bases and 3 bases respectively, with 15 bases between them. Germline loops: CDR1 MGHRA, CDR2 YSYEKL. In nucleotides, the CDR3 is TGCGCCAGCAGCCAAGATAGAACCCAGGTTTACTACAATGAGCAGTTCTTC. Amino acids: CASSQDRTQVYYNEQFF.